This TCR beta chain was captured by sequencing in a study of T-cell reconstitution after alpha-beta-depleted transplantation in children. Study results and limitations: A year post-transplant, T-cell counts and diversity derived mostly from newly produced T cells.

This clonotype has just a few counts. Its antigen is not known. V gave up 1 base and J gave up 3 bases, with 13 bases separating them. The CDR3 runs 16 residues. TCRbeta library construction was performed incorporating unique molecular identifiers. TCRdb redid the calling of the PCR reads with MiXCR, one entry per CDR3 protein. The sample has approximately 230,000 distinct CDR3 sequences, about 24% seen once. This specimen was PBMCs, mostly from graft donor cells, taken 360 days after TCRalphabeta/CD19-depleted stem cell transplant. The clonotype originates from a female patient younger than 10 who had a stem cell transplant for congenital amegakaryocytic thrombocytopenia, so the T cells may come from the graft donor. V is TRBV12-3 or TRBV12-4 and J is TRBJ2-1; D remains ambiguous. The CDR3 protein is CASSLVGRWGYNEQFF. In nucleotides, the CDR3 is TGTGCCAGCAGTTTAGTCGGACGGTGGGGCTACAATGAGCAGTTCTTC.